This T cell receptor (beta chain) was obtained from a study of post-analysis software for immune sequencing data. General observations from the study: By F measure, strong co-clustering occurred among samples prepared in the same batch. With TRBV5-6, TRBV5-1 and TRBV20-1 included, several TRBV segments were more frequent in patients than in controls.

CDR3 length equals 16 residues. V gave up 2 bases and J gave up 0 bases, with 14 bases separating them. CDR1 and CDR2 from the germline V gene are SGHRS and YFSETQ. TCR beta cDNA libraries had unique molecular identifiers. TCRdb re-called the PCR reads with MiXCR, one entry per CDR3 protein. The top ten clones hold roughly 12% of a sample with about half a million distinct CDR3 sequences, around 40% of them seen once. Notes on this clonotype: Its antigen is unknown.

This receptor was taken from a girl aged 5-17 years with multiple sclerosis. The chain uses TRBV5-1 and TRBJ2-5; tentatively, D is TRBD1 (6 bases). Specimen: blood. In DNA form, the CDR3 reads TGCGCCAGCAGCTTATCGGACAGAAGGTACCAAGAGACCCAGTACTTC. It translates to CASSLSDRRYQETQYF.